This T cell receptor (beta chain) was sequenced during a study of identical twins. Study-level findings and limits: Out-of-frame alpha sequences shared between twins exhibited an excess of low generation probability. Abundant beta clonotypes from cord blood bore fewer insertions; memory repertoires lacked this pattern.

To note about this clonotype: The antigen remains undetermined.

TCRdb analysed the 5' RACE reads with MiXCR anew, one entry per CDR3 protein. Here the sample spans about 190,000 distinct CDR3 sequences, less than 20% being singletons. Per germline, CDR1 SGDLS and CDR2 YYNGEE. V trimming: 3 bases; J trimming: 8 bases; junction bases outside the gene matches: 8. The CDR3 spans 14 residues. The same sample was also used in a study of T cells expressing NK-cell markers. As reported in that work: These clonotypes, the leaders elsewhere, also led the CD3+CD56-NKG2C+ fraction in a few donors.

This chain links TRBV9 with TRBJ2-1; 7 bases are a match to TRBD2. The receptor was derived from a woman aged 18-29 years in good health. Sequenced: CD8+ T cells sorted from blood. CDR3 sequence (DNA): TGTGCCAGCAGCGGGGGGGGTAGCGGCTATGAGCAGTTCTTC. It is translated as CASSGGGSGYEQFF.